This is a list of T cell receptor beta chains from one sample in a study of blood T cell repertoires in COVID-19. TCRdb's table, derived via immunoSEQ multiplex PCR, lists solely in-frame clones and lacks some. There are around 300,000 clones in the sample; around 87% occur only once, and approximately 2% lies in the top ten. Input material: peripheral blood. Source of these receptors: a man aged 18 to 29 with active or convalescent COVID-19. Each CDR3 is given with its conserved first and last residue. The D gene is left open where the match is weak. Clone size, where shown, is once, few, many, or a class for clones that have expanded.

d_call: -
j_call: TRBJ1-6
clone_size: -
v_call: TRBV7-2
cdr3_nt: TGTGCCAGCAGCTTAGGCAGCGGACCAGGCGTGTCACCCCTCCACTTT
cdr3_aa: CASSLGSGPGVSPLHF

d_call: TRBD2
j_call: TRBJ2-6
clone_size: -
v_call: TRBV19
cdr3_nt: TGTGCCAGTAGTATGGGGGGGGTCGGGGCCAACGTCCTGACTTTC
cdr3_aa: CASSMGGVGANVLTF

d_call: -
j_call: TRBJ2-7
clone_size: once
v_call: TRBV4-1
cdr3_nt: TGCGCCAGCAGCCATACAGGGTGGCCATACGAGCAGTACTTC
cdr3_aa: CASSHTGWPYEQYF

d_call: TRBD2
j_call: TRBJ2-1
clone_size: -
v_call: TRBV4-1
cdr3_nt: TGCGCCAGCAGCCAAGAGTCTAGCGGGCAACTCAATGAGCAGTTCTTC
cdr3_aa: CASSQESSGQLNEQFF

d_call: -
j_call: TRBJ1-5
clone_size: -
v_call: TRBV12-3/TRBV12-4
cdr3_nt: TGTGCCAGCAGTTCGGACAGAAATCAGCCCCAGCATTTT
cdr3_aa: CASSSDRNQPQHF

d_call: TRBD1
j_call: TRBJ2-7
clone_size: -
v_call: TRBV10-2
cdr3_nt: TGCGCCAGCAGGGCAGGGACAGGGTACGAGCAGTACTTC
cdr3_aa: CASRAGTGYEQYF

d_call: -
j_call: TRBJ2-7
clone_size: -
v_call: TRBV2
cdr3_nt: TGTGCCCGTCGACAGGTCTCCTCCTACGAGCAGTACTTC
cdr3_aa: CARRQVSSYEQYF

d_call: TRBD2
j_call: TRBJ2-5
clone_size: once
v_call: TRBV5-1
cdr3_nt: TGCGCCAGCAGCTCTAGACTAGCGGGGGAAGAGACCCAGTACTTC
cdr3_aa: CASSSRLAGEETQYF

d_call: TRBD2
j_call: TRBJ2-1
clone_size: -
v_call: TRBV6-5
cdr3_nt: TGTGCCAGCAGCGACGGACTAGCGGGAGTTAGTGAGCAGTTCTTC
cdr3_aa: CASSDGLAGVSEQFF

d_call: -
j_call: TRBJ1-2
clone_size: -
v_call: TRBV10-2
cdr3_nt: TGCGCCAGCAGTGCGGAGGGACGGTTCTATGGCTACACCTTC
cdr3_aa: CASSAEGRFYGYTF

d_call: TRBD1
j_call: TRBJ2-7
clone_size: -
v_call: TRBV6-1
cdr3_nt: TGTGCCAGCAGTGGGGGACAGGGGGCCGCGGCCTACGAGCAGTACTTC
cdr3_aa: CASSGGQGAAAYEQYF

d_call: -
j_call: TRBJ1-4
clone_size: -
v_call: TRBV13
cdr3_nt: TGTGCCAGCAGCTTAGGCCCGGGGGTTAATGAAAAACTGTTTTTT
cdr3_aa: CASSLGPGVNEKLFF

d_call: -
j_call: TRBJ1-5
clone_size: -
v_call: TRBV4-1
cdr3_nt: TGCGCCAGCAGCCAAGATCAGAGCAATCAGCCCCAGCATTTT
cdr3_aa: CASSQDQSNQPQHF

d_call: TRBD1
j_call: TRBJ2-7
clone_size: few
v_call: TRBV3-1/TRBV3-2
cdr3_nt: TGTGCCAGCAGCCCACTCACACAGGGGTCCTACGAGCAGTACTTC
cdr3_aa: CASSPLTQGSYEQYF

d_call: -
j_call: TRBJ1-3
clone_size: -
v_call: TRBV19
cdr3_nt: TGTGCCAGTAGTTCGGGACACCCGAACTCTGGAAACACCATATATTTT
cdr3_aa: CASSSGHPNSGNTIYF

d_call: -
j_call: TRBJ2-3
clone_size: -
v_call: TRBV10-3
cdr3_nt: TGTGCCATCAGTGAGCCCGCGCGGGACCCTAGTTCGGTCACAGATACGCAGTATTTT
cdr3_aa: CAISEPARDPSSVTDTQYF

d_call: -
j_call: TRBJ1-4
clone_size: -
v_call: TRBV5-1
cdr3_nt: TGCGCCAGCAGTCCAAACCGCCGGATTTCAGGCGCACTGTTTTTT
cdr3_aa: CASSPNRRISGALFF

d_call: TRBD1
j_call: TRBJ1-4
clone_size: -
v_call: TRBV27
cdr3_nt: TGTGCCAGCAGTTTATATGGGACCGGGACAGAGAATGAAAAACTGTTTTTT
cdr3_aa: CASSLYGTGTENEKLFF

d_call: -
j_call: TRBJ2-1
clone_size: -
v_call: TRBV9
cdr3_nt: TGTGCCAGCAGCGTATATGACAGGTCGGGCTCCTACAATGAGCAGTTCTTC
cdr3_aa: CASSVYDRSGSYNEQFF

d_call: TRBD2
j_call: TRBJ2-2
clone_size: once
v_call: TRBV7-9
cdr3_nt: TGTGCCAGCAGCTCAAGGACTAGCGGCACCGGGGAGCTGTTTTTT
cdr3_aa: CASSSRTSGTGELFF

d_call: -
j_call: TRBJ1-3
clone_size: -
v_call: TRBV10-1
cdr3_nt: TGCGCCAGCAGTGATCATCCTGGAAACACCATATATTTT
cdr3_aa: CASSDHPGNTIYF

d_call: -
j_call: TRBJ2-1
clone_size: -
v_call: TRBV4-2
cdr3_nt: TGTGCCAGCAGCCAAGATGGGCGCCTGTACAATGAGCAGTTCTTC
cdr3_aa: CASSQDGRLYNEQFF

d_call: TRBD1
j_call: TRBJ1-5
clone_size: -
v_call: TRBV28
cdr3_nt: TGTGCCAGCAGTTTTGATGACAGGGTGAACCAGCCCCAGCATTTT
cdr3_aa: CASSFDDRVNQPQHF

d_call: -
j_call: TRBJ2-7
clone_size: -
v_call: TRBV2
cdr3_nt: TGTGCCAGCAGTGAAACTTCTACAGCCTACGTTACCTACGAGCAGTACTTC
cdr3_aa: CASSETSTAYVTYEQYF

d_call: -
j_call: TRBJ1-2
clone_size: -
v_call: TRBV6-5
cdr3_nt: TGTGCCAGCAGGACAGGCGGTGGCTATGGCTACACCTTC
cdr3_aa: CASRTGGGYGYTF

d_call: TRBD1
j_call: TRBJ2-1
clone_size: -
v_call: TRBV5-4
cdr3_nt: TGTGCCAGCAGTACCGGGACAGGGGTTGGCAATGAGCAGTTCTTC
cdr3_aa: CASSTGTGVGNEQFF

d_call: -
j_call: TRBJ1-2
clone_size: -
v_call: TRBV7-9
cdr3_nt: TGTGCCAGCAGCTTAAAGTCCGGGGTCTATGGCTACACCTTC
cdr3_aa: CASSLKSGVYGYTF

d_call: -
j_call: TRBJ1-5
clone_size: -
v_call: TRBV6-4
cdr3_nt: TGTGCCAGCAGTGACTCTGGTGGGCCAGATCAGCCCCAGCATTTT
cdr3_aa: CASSDSGGPDQPQHF

d_call: TRBD1
j_call: TRBJ1-5
clone_size: -
v_call: TRBV6-5
cdr3_nt: TGTGCCAGCACCTACCGGGACAGGGGACAGCCCCAGCATTTT
cdr3_aa: CASTYRDRGQPQHF

d_call: -
j_call: TRBJ1-2
clone_size: -
v_call: TRBV5-4
cdr3_nt: TGTGCCAGCAGCTTAGGCCCTCAGGGAGGCTACACCTTC
cdr3_aa: CASSLGPQGGYTF

d_call: TRBD2
j_call: TRBJ2-1
clone_size: -
v_call: TRBV4-1
cdr3_nt: TGCGCCAGCAGCCAACTAGCGGGAGCTTTAGATGAGCAGTTCTTC
cdr3_aa: CASSQLAGALDEQFF

d_call: TRBD1
j_call: TRBJ2-5
clone_size: -
v_call: TRBV2
cdr3_nt: TGTGCCAGCACTAGACAGGGGTCGTTTGTCGAGACCCAGTACTTC
cdr3_aa: CASTRQGSFVETQYF

d_call: -
j_call: TRBJ2-7
clone_size: -
v_call: TRBV24-1
cdr3_nt: TGTGCCACCCTCCTGGAGGGGTCGTCCTACGAGCAGTACTTC
cdr3_aa: CATLLEGSSYEQYF

d_call: TRBD2
j_call: TRBJ2-3
clone_size: -
v_call: TRBV7-9
cdr3_nt: TGTGCCAGCAGCTCCCCCTGGACTAGTTTCGTAGATACGCAGTATTTT
cdr3_aa: CASSSPWTSFVDTQYF

d_call: -
j_call: TRBJ1-4
clone_size: -
v_call: TRBV4-3
cdr3_nt: TGCGCCAGCAGCCAAGATACACCCTCTAATGAAAAACTGTTTTTT
cdr3_aa: CASSQDTPSNEKLFF

d_call: -
j_call: TRBJ2-1
clone_size: -
v_call: TRBV28
cdr3_nt: TGTGCCAGCGTCGCGGTTAGCTCCTACAATGAGCAGTTCTTC
cdr3_aa: CASVAVSSYNEQFF

d_call: TRBD2
j_call: TRBJ2-1
clone_size: -
v_call: TRBV5-1
cdr3_nt: TGCGCCAGCAGCTTGCGTCCTCTAGCGGCCTCCTACAATGAGCAGTTCTTC
cdr3_aa: CASSLRPLAASYNEQFF

d_call: -
j_call: TRBJ2-1
clone_size: -
v_call: TRBV28
cdr3_nt: TGTGCCAGCAGGGAAGCGGTTATGTCCTACAATGAGCAGTTCTTC
cdr3_aa: CASREAVMSYNEQFF

d_call: -
j_call: TRBJ1-2
clone_size: -
v_call: TRBV5-4
cdr3_nt: TGTGCCAGCAGCTTGGACTGGCCGGGGAGGGGTGGCTACACCTTC
cdr3_aa: CASSLDWPGRGGYTF

d_call: -
j_call: TRBJ2-5
clone_size: -
v_call: TRBV28
cdr3_nt: TGTGCCAGCAGCGATCTGGGCGAGACCCAGTACTTC
cdr3_aa: CASSDLGETQYF

d_call: TRBD2
j_call: TRBJ2-1
clone_size: -
v_call: TRBV7-9
cdr3_nt: TGTGCCACCCGGGGTTCGGGACTAGCGGCCATCCTCTCCTACAATGAGCAGTTCTTC
cdr3_aa: CATRGSGLAAILSYNEQFF

d_call: -
j_call: TRBJ2-2
clone_size: -
v_call: TRBV7-8
cdr3_nt: TGTGCCAGCAGCTTAGCGCGTCAGGACAGTCGGGCCTCAAACACCGGGGAGCTGTTTTTT
cdr3_aa: CASSLARQDSRASNTGELFF

d_call: -
j_call: TRBJ2-2
clone_size: -
v_call: TRBV19
cdr3_nt: TGTGCCAGTAGGAGACACATCGCGAACACCGGGGAGCTGTTTTTT
cdr3_aa: CASRRHIANTGELFF

d_call: -
j_call: TRBJ1-2
clone_size: -
v_call: TRBV6-2/TRBV6-3
cdr3_nt: TGTGCCAGCAGTTTCCCCGGGACATCTGGCTACACCTTC
cdr3_aa: CASSFPGTSGYTF

d_call: TRBD2
j_call: TRBJ2-2
clone_size: -
v_call: TRBV4-2
cdr3_nt: TGTGCCAGCAGCCAAGCCCCAGAGGGACTAGTATATGGCGGGGAGCTGTTTTTT
cdr3_aa: CASSQAPEGLVYGGELFF

d_call: TRBD1
j_call: TRBJ1-1
clone_size: -
v_call: TRBV7-8
cdr3_nt: TGTGCCAGCAGCTTCGACAGGGACTCGACCATGAACACTGAAGCTTTCTTT
cdr3_aa: CASSFDRDSTMNTEAFF

d_call: -
j_call: TRBJ2-1
clone_size: once
v_call: TRBV12-5
cdr3_nt: TGTGCTAGTGGTTTGGCGGGGGGCCCCTACAATGAGCAGTTCTTC
cdr3_aa: CASGLAGGPYNEQFF

d_call: TRBD2
j_call: TRBJ2-7
clone_size: few
v_call: TRBV4-2
cdr3_nt: TGTGCCAGCAGCCAAGGTACCGGGACTAGGGTATACGAGCAGTACTTC
cdr3_aa: CASSQGTGTRVYEQYF

d_call: TRBD1
j_call: TRBJ1-4
clone_size: -
v_call: TRBV6-5
cdr3_nt: TGTGCCAGCAGTTACCAGGGGGGTGAAAAACTGTTTTTT
cdr3_aa: CASSYQGGEKLFF

d_call: -
j_call: TRBJ2-5
clone_size: -
v_call: TRBV19
cdr3_nt: TGTGCCAGTAGTAAACCGGGGGTAATCCAAGAGACCCAGTACTTC
cdr3_aa: CASSKPGVIQETQYF

d_call: TRBD1
j_call: TRBJ1-4
clone_size: few
v_call: TRBV11-2
cdr3_nt: TGTGCCAGCAGCCCAGGGACAGGGATTAATGAAAAACTGTTTTTT
cdr3_aa: CASSPGTGINEKLFF

d_call: TRBD1
j_call: TRBJ1-4
clone_size: -
v_call: TRBV6-5
cdr3_nt: TGTGCCAGCGGGACAGGGGGCCTTGAAAAACTGTTTTTT
cdr3_aa: CASGTGGLEKLFF

d_call: -
j_call: TRBJ1-3
clone_size: -
v_call: TRBV5-5
cdr3_nt: TGTGCCAGCAGCACGGGAAGTACCTCTGGAAACACCATATATTTT
cdr3_aa: CASSTGSTSGNTIYF

d_call: TRBD2
j_call: TRBJ2-5
clone_size: -
v_call: TRBV24-1
cdr3_nt: TGTGCCACCAGTAAGGGGACTAGTCAAGAGACCCAGTACTTC
cdr3_aa: CATSKGTSQETQYF

d_call: -
j_call: TRBJ2-2
clone_size: -
v_call: TRBV4-1
cdr3_nt: TGCGCCAGCAGCCAAGGGAGGACGGTCCTACGAGGCGGGGAGCTGTTTTTT
cdr3_aa: CASSQGRTVLRGGELFF

d_call: TRBD1
j_call: TRBJ1-6
clone_size: -
v_call: TRBV11-2
cdr3_nt: TGTGCCAGCAGCCTGGGACAGGGGAATTCACCCCTCCACTTT
cdr3_aa: CASSLGQGNSPLHF

d_call: TRBD1
j_call: TRBJ1-6
clone_size: few
v_call: TRBV5-6
cdr3_nt: TGTGCCAGCAGCCTGCTCGACAGGGCCAATTCACCCCTCCACTTT
cdr3_aa: CASSLLDRANSPLHF